The rows below give T cell receptor beta chains drawn from one sample of a study of patients and donors after allogeneic stem cell transplantation. Each CDR3 protein gets one entry after TCRdb re-called the RT-PCR reads with MiXCR. Among 400,000 to 500,000 distinct CDR3 sequences listed, roughly 17% were seen once. Input material: blood, either unsorted or a sorted T cell fraction (not recorded which). The receptors were sampled from a human donor who was either an allogeneic HSCT recipient or a stem cell or donor lymphocyte infusion donor (not recorded which). It is not recorded whose cells these are; they may come from a transplant donor. Each CDR3 is given with its conserved first and last residue. Fields, in order: J gene, clone size, V gene, D gene, CDR3 protein, CDR3 DNA. The D gene is left open where the match is weak. Size tells how often a clone was seen (once, few, many) or the class of an expanded clone, and some rows leave it out.

>TRBJ2-3|.|TRBV6-1|.
CASSPRGGGDTQYF
TGTGCCAGCAGTCCAAGGGGGGGGGGAGATACGCAGTATTTT
>TRBJ2-1|many|TRBV4-3|TRBD2
CASSQEPGLAGGPQFF
TGCGCCAGCAGCCAAGAGCCGGGACTAGCGGGGGGGCCTCAGTTCTTC
>TRBJ2-1|few|TRBV20-1|TRBD2
CSVKGGTYNEQFF
TGCAGCGTGAAGGGAGGGACCTACAATGAGCAGTTCTTC
>TRBJ2-3|.|TRBV15|.
CATSRESSPDTQYF
TGTGCCACCAGCAGAGAATCGAGTCCAGATACGCAGTATTTT
>TRBJ1-1|few|TRBV5-4|.
CASSFIRETEAFF
TGTGCCAGCAGCTTTATTCGGGAAACTGAAGCTTTCTTT
>TRBJ1-2|.|TRBV20-1|TRBD1
CSARRTGLKSNYGYTF
TGCAGTGCAAGAAGGACAGGGCTGAAATCTAACTATGGCTACACCTTC
>TRBJ2-1|.|TRBV11-2|TRBD2
CASSLWGTSGSSYNEQFF
TGTGCCAGCAGCTTATGGGGGACTAGCGGGAGCTCCTACAATGAGCAGTTCTTC
>TRBJ2-1|few|TRBV12-3/TRBV12-4|.
CASSLAGGTVKQFF
TGTGCCAGCAGTTTAGCGGGGGGTACCGTTAAGCAGTTCTTC
>TRBJ1-2|.|TRBV9|.
CASSPRVRHGYTF
TGTGCCAGCAGCCCCCGGGTGCGCCATGGCTACACCTTC
>TRBJ2-4|.|TRBV10-3|.
CAISEDAGSLAKNIQYF
TGTGCCATCAGTGAAGACGCGGGAAGTCTAGCCAAAAACATTCAGTACTTC
>TRBJ1-1|many|TRBV3-1|.
CASSQTGPMNTEAFF
TGTGCCAGCAGCCAAACAGGACCCATGAACACTGAAGCTTTCTTT
>TRBJ1-1|few|TRBV7-2|TRBD1
CASLSGGSTEAFF
TGTGCCAGCCTCTCAGGGGGGTCCACTGAAGCTTTCTTT
>TRBJ2-1|.|TRBV24-1|.
CATSTLGEQFF
TGTGCCACCTCCACCCTGGGTGAGCAGTTCTTC
>TRBJ1-4|.|TRBV5-1|.
CASSLKQKSTTNEKLFF
TGCGCCAGCAGCTTGAAACAGAAGTCCACAACTAATGAAAAACTGTTTTTT
>TRBJ1-1|.|TRBV10-3|TRBD1
CAISRDRGDTEAFF
TGTGCCATCAGTAGGGACAGGGGGGACACTGAAGCTTTCTTT
>TRBJ2-3|few|TRBV25-1|TRBD2
CASSKIAGGSTDTQYF
TGTGCCAGCAGTAAAATAGCGGGAGGGAGCACAGATACGCAGTATTTT
>TRBJ2-1|.|TRBV7-2|TRBD2
CASSLGGGGHHEQFF
TGTGCCAGCAGCTTAGGGGGCGGGGGGCATCATGAGCAGTTCTTC
>TRBJ1-6|.|TRBV20-1|.
CSASETGNSPLHF
TGCAGTGCTAGCGAAACAGGGAATTCACCCCTCCACTTT
>TRBJ2-4|many|TRBV12-3/TRBV12-4|.
CASSLGRVENIQYF
TGTGCCAGCAGTTTGGGCAGGGTCGAAAACATTCAGTACTTC
>TRBJ1-1|few|TRBV7-2|.
CASSSRSGVVSEAFF
TGTGCCAGCAGCTCCCGAAGTGGGGTAGTCTCTGAAGCTTTCTTT
>TRBJ1-5|.|TRBV24-1|.
CATSTGPASNQPQHF
TGTGCCACCAGTACCGGGCCGGCGAGCAATCAGCCCCAGCATTTT
>TRBJ2-1|few|TRBV20-1|TRBD2
CSARDGAGGPNEQFF
TGCAGTGCTAGAGATGGGGCGGGAGGGCCCAATGAGCAGTTCTTC
>TRBJ2-5|.|TRBV15|TRBD2
CATSRDGRGGVQETQYF
TGTGCCACCAGCAGAGATGGACGGGGGGGAGTACAAGAGACCCAGTACTTC
>TRBJ2-5|.|TRBV7-3|.
CASSLRGVVGVETQYF
TGTGCCAGCAGCTTAAGGGGAGTTGTAGGGGTGGAGACCCAGTACTTC
>TRBJ2-2|.|TRBV5-1|.
CASSFSGSANTGELFF
TGCGCCAGCAGCTTTTCGGGGTCGGCGAACACCGGGGAGCTGTTTTTT
>TRBJ2-7|few|TRBV27|.
CASKTGEQYF
TGTGCCAGCAAGACAGGCGAGCAGTACTTC
>TRBJ2-1|.|TRBV28|TRBD1
CASSSPGTGNYNEQFF
TGTGCCAGCAGTTCCCCCGGGACAGGGAACTACAATGAGCAGTTCTTC
>TRBJ1-1|many|TRBV12-3/TRBV12-4|TRBD1
CASTWTGRMNTEAFF
TGTGCCAGCACCTGGACAGGCCGAATGAACACTGAAGCTTTCTTT
>TRBJ1-6|.|TRBV3-1|TRBD1
CASSIRQGTGSPLHF
TGTGCCAGCAGCATCAGACAGGGGACGGGTTCACCCCTCCACTTT
>TRBJ2-7|many|TRBV7-6|.
CASSLGPKGYEQYF
TGTGCCAGCAGCTTAGGCCCCAAAGGGTACGAGCAGTACTTC
>TRBJ1-6|.|TRBV18|.
CASSPEMNSPLHF
TGTGCCAGCTCACCGGAGATGAATTCACCCCTCCACTTT
>TRBJ1-5|.|TRBV20-1|.
CSAGSTLSLGVGNQPQHF
TGCAGTGCTGGCTCTACTTTGTCTCTGGGGGTAGGCAATCAGCCCCAGCATTTT
>TRBJ2-1|few|TRBV12-5|TRBD2
CASGLMGLPINEQFF
TGTGCTAGTGGTTTAATGGGACTACCTATAAATGAGCAGTTCTTC